This T cell receptor beta chain comes out of a study of blood T cell repertoires in COVID-19. Study summary: Nucleic acid was either cDNA or gDNA, and it came from T cells, B-cell-depleted T cells, or PBMCs.

Sequencing used immunoSEQ multiplex PCR; TCRdb keeps in-frame clones, though not all of them. The table includes a few hundred thousand clones, about 86% detected once. In terms of age and location, participants ranged from roughly 18 to 95 years and lived in 24 US areas. The V segment lost 4 bases and the J segment 0 bases; nucleotides outside the gene matches: 6. The CDR3 is 16 amino acids. Per germline, CDR1 MNHEY and CDR2 SVGAGI. The rearrangement links TRBV6-5 to TRBJ2-3; 8 nucleotides agree with TRBD1. The clonotype originates from a man aged 25-45 years with acute COVID-19. Sequences were obtained from PBMCs or T cells enriched from blood (not recorded which). This CDR3 is CASSSQGEISTDTQYF. The CDR3 bases are TGTGCCAGCAGTTCACAGGGGGAGATTAGCACAGATACGCAGTATTTT.